This TCR beta chain was recorded in a study of T cells in Graves' hyperthyroidism and ophthalmopathy. Across the whole study: Staff took peripheral blood when the initial diagnosis was made, before any treatment began. Study-level findings and limits: Researchers found most expanded thyroid clonotypes above 0.001 in blood as well.

A patient was excluded if there was uncontrolled infection, other autoimmune disease, pregnancy or lactation. The source of the PBMCs was over 8.5 ml of fresh peripheral blood. This clonotype has at least ten counts. No antigen is known for it. J gave up 3 bases and V 6 bases, and 5 bases lay outside the gene matches. Germline CDR1 and CDR2: DFQATT and SNEGSKA (reference sequence). This CDR3 has 12 amino acids. The investigators amplified TCR beta CDR3 regions from RNA transcripts. Initially, a first-round RT-PCR of the TCR CDR3 employed the HTBI primer set. Via MiXCR, TCRdb re-called the multiplex PCR reads, giving one row per CDR3 protein. Here the sample spans fewer than 750,000 distinct CDR3 sequences, about 14% being singletons.

The rearrangement uses TRBV20-1 and TRBJ2-7, with TRBD2 identical over 7 bases. This TCR was recovered from a woman aged 45 to 65 with Graves' ophthalmopathy. The sample taken for sequencing was blood. CDR3 loop: CSAASGIYEQYF. The CDR3 nucleotides are TGCAGTGCGGCCAGCGGGATCTACGAGCAGTACTTC.